This section outlines one T cell receptor (beta chain) sequence together with its context. As yet, its antigen is unknown. The CDR3 loop spans 17 amino acids. Germline lookup yields CDR1 SGHAT and CDR2 FQNNGV. Trimming cost V 5 bases and J 2 bases; bases outside gene matches: 5. These data belong to a study of cytomegalovirus exposure and HLA in healthy donors. Study-wide results and caveats: The classifier was said to identify cytomegalovirus status with high specificity and sensitivity.

Generated by immunoSEQ multiplex PCR, the TCRdb table keeps only in-frame clones and is missing some. The sample holds approximately 210,000 clones, more than 70% seen once. The material sequenced was PBMCs. This receptor was identified in a young woman in good health and CMV-seronegative. The chain carries TRBV11-2 and TRBJ2-3, with 15 positions matching TRBD2. Written as DNA, the CDR3 is TGTGCCAGCAGCCCCGGACTAGCGGGAGGGCCCACAGATACGCAGTATTTT. This encodes CASSPGLAGGPTDTQYF. Full variable domain (rest looked up from reference TRBV11-2 and TRBJ2-3): EAGVAQSPRYKIIEKRQSVAFWCNPISGHATLYWYQQILGQGPKLLIQFQNNGVVDDSQLPKDRFSAERLKGVDSTLKIQPAKLEDSAVYLCASSPGLAGGPTDTQYFGPGTRLTVL.